Below are 18 T cell receptor beta chains sequenced from a single sample in a study of tumor and adjacent non-tumor tissue in lung cancer. The template was RNA from unsorted bulk tissue. The normal lung tissue was taken more than 3 cm from the tumor edge. The library came from three nested PCR rounds adapted from ARM-PCR protocols. Each CDR3 protein gets one entry after TCRdb re-called the multiplex PCR reads with MiXCR. The table has 90,000 to 100,000 distinct CDR3 sequences, roughly 78% seen once. Sequenced: distant non-tumor lung tissue. These receptors were collected from a man aged 55 to 70 with small cell lung cancer.

Points on this clonotype: One junction end disagrees with the germline gene, perhaps due to a read error. V and J are TRBV11-2 and TRBJ2-2; 7 nucleotides agree with TRBD2. The CDR3 has 14 residues. The germline CDR1 and CDR2 sequences are SGHAT and FQNNGV. The CDR3, as DNA: TGTGCCAGCAGCTTGGCGCGGGAGACCTGGGAGCTGCTTTTT. It is translated as CASSLARETWELLF.

The chain employs TRBV29-1 and TRBJ2-1, with D perhaps TRBD2 (6 bases). From germline, CDR1 is SQVTM and CDR2 ANQGSEA. The CDR3 runs 14 residues. CDR3 loop: CIVVISGLYNEQFF. CDR3 bases: TGCATAGTCGTTATTAGCGGTCTATACAATGAGCAGTTCTTC.

Remarks on this clonotype: At one of its ends the junction is not consistent with the germline gene, which may arise from a read error. The J gene is TRBJ1-2, the V gene TRBV6-1; 8 bases are a match to TRBD1. This CDR3 has 14 amino acids. Looked up from germline, CDR1 is MNHNS and CDR2 is SASEGT. The chain's CDR3 is CASRVPGQDCGYTF. The CDR3, as DNA: TGCGCCAGCAGGGTACCGGGACAGGACTGTGGCTACACCTTC.

A remark on this clonotype: A read error may account for a junction end that differs from germline. The rearrangement uses TRBV29-1 and TRBJ2-3; D is unclear. The CDR3 contains 15 residues. Germline CDR1 is SQVTM and CDR2 is ANQGSEA. The CDR3 DNA reads as TGCCGCGTTGAGCTATCGGCCCGCCGCACAGATACGCAGTATTTT. This sequence encodes CRVELSARRTDTQYF.

A note on this clonotype: One end of the junction is discordant with germline, which a read error may explain. The chain employs TRBV29-1 and TRBJ2-2; D possibly corresponds to TRBD1 (6 bases). This CDR3 has 14 amino acids. CDR1 and CDR2 (germline): SQVTM, ANQGSEA. CDR3 nucleotides: TGCAGGGCCCGAGGGGGTGCGGACACGGGGGAGCTGTTTTTT. Translation: CRARGGADTGELFF.

This clonotype was detected many times. The chain combines TRBV6-5 with TRBJ1-1; 8 bases are shared with TRBD1. Germline CDR1 and CDR2: MNHEY and SVGAGI. Losses at the gene ends were 7 bases for V and 3 bases for J; bases not matched to a gene: 7. The CDR3 extends over 14 amino acids. This CDR3 reads CASNSQGADTEAFF. CDR3 coding DNA: TGTGCCAGCAACTCCCAGGGGGCGGACACTGAAGCTTTCTTT.

A remark on this clonotype: An end of the junction does not agree with germline; a read error may underlie this. The CDR3 protein is CASSFKSYEQYF. Here the CDR3 DNA reads TGTGCCAGCAGTTTTAAATCCTACGAGCAATACTTC. The chain joins TRBV12-3 or TRBV12-4 to TRBJ2-7; D gene ambiguous. This CDR3 has 12 amino acids.

A remark on this clonotype: A much larger clone sits a single nucleotide away, making a read error possible. No conserved phenylalanine or tryptophan is present at the end of the CDR3, so a read error is the likely explanation. The V and J genes are TRBV7-3 and TRBJ2-1; a weak D match, TRBD1 (6 bases). This CDR3 region has 16 residues. Germline V gene sequence: CDR1 SGHTA, CDR2 FQGTGA. The CDR3 region has the DNA TGTGCCAGCAGTTTAACAGACAGGAAGGCGGGCAATGAGCAGTTCTTG. It translates to CASSLTDRKAGNEQFL.

Note on this clonotype: The CDR3 does not end in the conserved phenylalanine or tryptophan, so this is likely a read error. The CDR3 reads CASSFSDRGWYSNLPQHS. CDR3 nucleotides: TGTGCCAGCAGTTTCTCGGACAGAGGCTGGTATAGCAATCTGCCCCAGCATTCT. The genes are TRBV12-3 or TRBV12-4 and TRBJ1-5; tentatively, D is TRBD1 (6 bases). The length of the CDR3 is 18 residues.

With regard to this clonotype: At one end, the junction sequence differs from germline, possibly due to a read error. V usage is TRBV5-6 and J usage is TRBJ1-1, with TRBD1 matching over 7 bases. CDR1 SGHDT and CDR2 YYEEEE come from the germline V gene. CDR3 size: 16 residues. The CDR3 DNA is TGTGCCAGCAGCTCGGCCTCCGGGACAGCGATCACTGAATCTTTCTTT. Translation gives CASSSASGTAITESFF. The complete variable domain, with remaining parts taken from reference TRBV5-6 and TRBJ1-1, reads DAGVTQSPTHLIKTRGQQVTLRCSPKSGHDTVSWYQQALGQGPQFIFQYYEEEERQRGNFPDRFSGHQFPNYSSELNVNALLLGDSALYLCASSSASGTAITESFFGQGTRLTVV.

Of note for this clonotype: The germline gene is not matched at one end of the junction; a read error may be the cause. This chain uses TRBV11-2 with TRBJ2-1; a possible D gene is TRBD2 (5 bases). There are 18 residues in the CDR3. Germline V gives CDR1 SGHAT, CDR2 FQNNGV. This CDR3 reads CASSLGVTRDYYYNEQFF. Here the CDR3 DNA reads TGTGCCAGCAGCTTAGGAGTAACGAGAGACTACTACTACAATGAGCAATTCTTC.

This clonotype was observed a few times. A clone one base away is much larger, so this may be a read error. This chain connects TRBV30 to TRBJ2-3; no reliable D call. Germline CDR1 is GTSNPN and CDR2 is SVGIG (reference sequence). The CDR3 consists of 15 residues. The CDR3 is CVWSEARGGTDTQYF. The DNA of the CDR3 is TGTGTCTGGAGTGAGGCTAGAGGCGGCACAGATACGCAGTATTTT.

This clonotype was seen at least ten times. The chain is built from TRBV24-1 and TRBJ2-1, with 7 positions matching TRBD2. CDR1 and CDR2 from the germline V gene are KGHDR and SFDVKD. V lost 3 bases to trimming and J lost 4 bases; unmatched junction nucleotides: 8. The CDR3 has 16 amino acids. CDR3 DNA: TGTGCCACCAGTGATCCTAGCGGAGCTACGTACAATGAGCAGTTCTTC. Translation: CATSDPSGATYNEQFF.

A word on this clonotype: Mismatch with germline at one junction end may stem from a read error. The CDR3 reads CVSGLASSDFYEQYF. CDR3 nucleotides: TGTGTCAGCGGCTTAGCTTCTAGCGACTTCTACGAGCAGTACTTC. This chain uses TRBV11-2 with TRBJ2-7; possibly TRBD2 for D (6 bases). This CDR3 is 15 amino acids long. Germline V gene sequence: CDR1 SGHAT, CDR2 FQNNGV. The variable domain in full, completed from reference TRBV11-2 and TRBJ2-7, reads EAGVAQSPRYKIIEKRQSVAFWCNPISGHATLYWYQQILGQGPKLLIQFQNNGVVDDSQLPKDRFSAERLKGVDSTLKIQPAKLEDSAVYLCVSGLASSDFYEQYFGPGTRLTVT.

A remark on this clonotype: The junction and the germline gene differ at one end; a read error may be behind it. This rearrangement joins TRBV6-1 to TRBJ2-7; no definite D call. CDR3 length equals 15 residues. CDR1 MNHNS and CDR2 SASEGT come from the germline V gene. CDR3 DNA sequence: TGTGCCAGCAGTGATTCGGTGTTCACCGTCTACGAGCCGTACTTC. Encoded protein: CASSDSVFTVYEPYF.

This clonotype showed up many times. The chain links TRBV30 to TRBJ1-3; D is uncertain. The V gene's germline CDR1 is GTSNPN and CDR2 SVGIG (reference sequence). Trimming removed 4 bases from V and 0 bases from J, with 10 bases in between. The CDR3 sequence is 14 residues long. This chain's CDR3 is CAWKIGNSGNTIYF. The CDR3 region has the DNA TGTGCCTGGAAGATAGGGAACTCTGGAAACACCATATATTTT. Together with reference TRBV30 and TRBJ1-3, the CDR3 gives the full variable domain: SQTIHQWPATLVQPVGSPLSLECTVEGTSNPNLYWYRQAAGRGLQLLFYSVGIGQISSEVPQNLSASRPQDRQFILSSKKLLLSDSGFYLCAWKIGNSGNTIYFGEGSWLTVV.

Remarks on this clonotype: One end of the junction fails to match germline, which may point to a read error. V is TRBV20-1 and J is TRBJ2-7; D is tentatively TRBD1 or TRBD2 (5 bases each). This CDR3 spans 13 amino acids. The germline CDR1 and CDR2 sequences are DFQATT and SNEGSKA (reference sequence). The chain's CDR3 is CSAASRDPYEHYF. The CDR3 bases are TGCAGTGCTGCAAGCCGGGACCCCTACGAGCACTACTTC.

With regard to this clonotype: A much larger clonotype is one base distant, so this may be a read error. The V and J genes are TRBV5-1 and TRBJ2-5; TRBD1 matches 8 bases. CDR1 is SGHRS and CDR2 is YFSETQ in the germline V gene. The V and J ends lost 4 bases and 7 bases, in that order; junction bases with no gene match: 6. CDR3 length: 13 amino acids. CDR3 DNA sequence: TGCGCCAGCAGCCAGGGGGCGAGGGGGACCCAGTACTTC. Protein sequence: CASSQGARGTQYF.